This T cell receptor beta chain appears in the sequencing data of a study of blood T cells in healthy people across ages. Background on the study: Per every two T cells, about one barcoded beta molecule was captured by template switching. Whole-study results and caveats: When set beside aged donors, long-lived donors presented more naive CD4+ cells and higher diversity. The fall in TCR beta diversity per million T cells was roughly linear with age.

For the second PCR, which ran for about 6 to 11 cycles, a sample-barcoded 5' primer and a J-beta primer mix were used. Every molecule of cDNA carried a tag from a template-switch adaptor with 12 random nucleotides. From the 5' RACE reads, TCRdb called clonotypes with MiXCR, one entry per CDR3 protein. The sample consists of 450,000 to 700,000 distinct CDR3 sequences, 25% to 30% of them appearing once. This clonotype came up a few times. Antigen specificity is unknown. The CDR3 contains 16 residues. The V and J ends lost 3 bases and 0 bases respectively, with 13 bases between them. CDR1 is SGHDT and CDR2 is YYEEEE in the germline V gene.

This TCR derives from a woman aged 70-85 years in good health. The specimen sequenced was blood. V usage is TRBV5-6 and J usage is TRBJ2-1, with D possibly matching TRBD2 (5 bases). CDR3 bases: TGTGCCAGCAGCTACGGACTCACCTACTCCTACAATGAGCAGTTCTTC. Translating it yields CASSYGLTYSYNEQFF.